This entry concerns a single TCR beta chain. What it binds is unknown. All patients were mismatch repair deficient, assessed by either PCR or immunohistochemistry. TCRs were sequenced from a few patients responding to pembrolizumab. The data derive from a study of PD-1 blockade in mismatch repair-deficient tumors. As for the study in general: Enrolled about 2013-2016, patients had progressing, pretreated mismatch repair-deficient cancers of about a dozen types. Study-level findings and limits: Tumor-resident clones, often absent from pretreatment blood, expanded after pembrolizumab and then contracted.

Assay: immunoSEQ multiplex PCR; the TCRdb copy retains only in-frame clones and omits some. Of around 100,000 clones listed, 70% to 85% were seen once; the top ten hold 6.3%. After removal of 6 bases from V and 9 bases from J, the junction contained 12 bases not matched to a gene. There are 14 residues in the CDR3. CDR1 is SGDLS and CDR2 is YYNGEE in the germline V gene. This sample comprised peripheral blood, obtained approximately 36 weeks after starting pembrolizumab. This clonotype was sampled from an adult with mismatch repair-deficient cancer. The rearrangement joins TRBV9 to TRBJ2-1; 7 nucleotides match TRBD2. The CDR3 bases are TGTGCCAGCACCCTAGGTGGGGGGGAAGGTGAGCAGTTCTTC. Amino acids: CASTLGGGEGEQFF. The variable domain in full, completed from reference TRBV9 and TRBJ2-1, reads DSGVTQTPKHLITATGQRVTLRCSPRSGDLSVYWYQQSLDQGLQFLIQYYNGEERAKGNILERFSAQQFPDLHSELNLSSLELGDSALYFCASTLGGGEGEQFFGPGTRLTVL.